This passage covers 31 T cell receptor beta chains from one sample sequenced in a study of response to subunit inactivated influenza vaccine. One entry per CDR3 protein, called by TCRdb with MiXCR from the RT-PCR reads. The data contain around 490,000 distinct CDR3 sequences, roughly 8.2% of them seen just once; the ten biggest clones take up over 10%. This material consisted of PBMCs from blood, taken 23 to 25 months after vaccination. These receptors were taken from a man aged 45 to 70 who received an inactivated influenza vaccine.

This clonotype has more than one count but fewer than ten. The chain recombines TRBV3-1 with TRBJ2-5; D ambiguous. V lost 4 bases to trimming and J lost 11 bases, with 5 bases between them. The CDR3 runs 9 residues. Germline V CDR1 and CDR2: LGHDT, YNNKEL (reference sequence). CDR3 amino acids: CASSPPQYF. CDR3 DNA: TGTGCCAGCAGCCCCCCGCAGTACTTC.

In its sample, this clonotype was seen a few times. The rearrangement joins TRBV3-1 to TRBJ1-2; tentatively, D is TRBD1 (5 bases). CDR3 length: 14 amino acids. CDR1 is LGHDT, CDR2 YNNKEL, per germline (reference sequence). Trimming shortened V by 1 base and J by 8 bases, and 14 bases separated the two germline ends. CDR3 nucleotides: TGTGCCAGCAGCCAAGTGGGAGGGGAAGAAGGCTACACCTTC. It encodes CASSQVGGEEGYTF.

This clonotype came up many times. The chain combines TRBV12-3 or TRBV12-4 with TRBJ2-3; D gene unclear. CDR3 length equals 15 residues. V shed 6 bases and J shed 3 bases, with 16 bases lying between them. Here the CDR3 reads CASSRGRPGTDTQYF. The CDR3 DNA reads as TGTGCCAGCAGCCGAGGACGACCTGGGACAGATACGCAGTATTTT.

The chain recombines TRBV20-1 with TRBJ1-6; 8 positions agree with TRBD1. The trim removed 6 bases at V and 8 bases at J, leaving 6 bases unmatched. The CDR3 is 13 amino acids. Germline V gene sequence: CDR1 DFQATT, CDR2 SNEGSKA (reference sequence). DNA of the CDR3: TGCAGTGCAAAGACAGGGGAAGATTCACCCCTCCACTTT. Translated: CSAKTGEDSPLHF.

This clonotype appeared many times. The chain combines TRBV27 with TRBJ1-6, with no clear D. The CDR3 consists of 14 residues. Germline CDR1 and CDR2: MNHEY and SMNVEV (reference sequence). Trimming shortened V by 3 bases and J by 5 bases, and 8 bases separated the two germline ends. The chain's CDR3 is CASSFAGNNSPLHF. DNA for the CDR3: TGTGCCAGCAGTTTTGCAGGAAATAATTCACCCCTCCACTTT.

The chain employs TRBV7-2 and TRBJ2-1, with 9 nucleotides matching TRBD2. From germline, CDR1 is SGHTA and CDR2 FQGNSA. J lost 7 bases, V lost 1 base, and 11 bases had no gene match. The CDR3 contains 17 residues. The CDR3 coding sequence is TGTGCCAGCAGCTTAGATCGGGGCGGGAGGGCCTGGAATGAGCAGTTCTTC. The encoded protein is CASSLDRGGRAWNEQFF.

This clonotype was recorded a few times. The chain has TRBV30 and TRBJ2-1, with 12 bases aligning to TRBD2. The CDR3 is 12 residues long. The V gene end was trimmed by 8 bases and the J gene end by 6 bases; junction bases not matched to a gene: 2. CDR1 is GTSNPN and CDR2 is SVGIG in the germline V gene (reference sequence). The CDR3 nucleotides read TGTGCCAAGGGACTAGCGGGCAATGAGCAGTTCTTC. It translates to CAKGLAGNEQFF.

The V call is TRBV6-1, the J call TRBJ1-1; D is perhaps TRBD1 (5 bases). The germline V gene has CDR1 MNHNS and CDR2 SASEGT. V lost 6 bases and J lost 5, with 13 bases in between. The CDR3 has 13 amino acids. The CDR3 loop reads CASREGRATEAFF. In DNA, the CDR3 is TGTGCCAGCAGAGAGGGGAGGGCTACTGAAGCTTTCTTT.

This clonotype has just a few counts. This sequence joins TRBV20-1 and TRBJ1-1; D uncertain. The CDR3 runs 10 residues. The V and J ends lost 3 bases and 6 bases respectively, with 5 bases between them. CDR1 is DFQATT, CDR2 SNEGSKA, per germline (reference sequence). CDR3 DNA sequence: TGCAGTGCTAGGAGGGCTGAAGCTTTCTTT. Encoded protein: CSARRAEAFF.

This clonotype was observed a handful of times. The CDR3 spells CASSYLLAGVTDTQYF. CDR3 nucleotides: TGTGCCAGCAGTTACTTACTAGCGGGAGTGACAGATACGCAGTATTTT. This rearrangement joins TRBV6-5 to TRBJ2-3, with 11 bases lining up with TRBD2. The CDR3 contains 16 residues. Losses at the gene ends were 1 base for V and 3 bases for J; bases not matched to a gene: 3. The germline gives CDR1 MNHEY, CDR2 SVGAGI.

This clonotype has ten or more counts. The chain recombines TRBV12-3 or TRBV12-4 with TRBJ1-1; unclear D gene. The V gene lost 6 bases and the J gene lost 1 base, with 15 bases spanning the gap. This CDR3 is built from 15 residues. Here the CDR3 reads CASSRREGKNTEAFF. Written as DNA, the CDR3 is TGTGCCAGCAGCCGAAGGGAAGGGAAGAACACTGAAGCTTTCTTT.

The rearrangement uses TRBV5-1 and TRBJ2-7; no firm D call. Germline CDR1 reads SGHRS; CDR2 reads YFSETQ. The CDR3 totals 14 residues. The V and J ends lost 0 bases and 0 bases respectively, with 7 bases between them. The CDR3 reads CASSLETGSYEQYF. Written as DNA, the CDR3 is TGCGCCAGCAGCTTGGAAACGGGCTCCTACGAGCAGTACTTC.

The rearrangement uses TRBV11-2 and TRBJ2-7; D ambiguous. Looked up from germline, CDR1 is SGHAT and CDR2 is FQNNGV. The V end was cut by 0 bases, the J end by 2 bases, with 14 bases between. The CDR3 loop spans 16 amino acids. CDR3 residues: CASSLEHGPFTYEQYF. As DNA, the CDR3 is TGTGCCAGCAGCTTAGAACATGGTCCTTTCACCTACGAGCAGTACTTC.

This clonotype has a handful of counts. The rearrangement links TRBV24-1 to TRBJ2-5; perhaps TRBD2 as D (7 bases). Trimming stripped 4 bases from V and 4 bases from J, with 15 bases between. Per the germline V gene, CDR1 is KGHDR and CDR2 is SFDVKD. The CDR3 extends over 15 amino acids. This CDR3 is CATSDSLGGGETQYF. For the CDR3, the DNA is TGTGCCACCAGTGACTCACTAGGGGGGGGAGAGACCCAGTACTTC.

This clonotype was detected ten times or more. The chain combines TRBV20-1 with TRBJ1-5; D possibly corresponds to TRBD1 (5 bases). The length of the CDR3 is 13 residues. Trimming pared 3 bases from V and 2 bases from J, leaving 8 bases between. Germline V lookup: CDR1 DFQATT, CDR2 SNEGSKA (reference sequence). The CDR3 DNA is TGCAGTGCTAGGGCCAGGGGCAATCAGCCCCAGCATTTT. Translating it yields CSARARGNQPQHF.

This clonotype was counted ten times or more. V gene TRBV7-8 combines with J gene TRBJ2-1; TRBD2 might be the D (6 bases). Germline loops: CDR1 SGHVS, CDR2 FQNEAQ. The CDR3 is made up of 14 amino acids. The ends were cut back, 5 bases at V and 7 bases at J, with 15 bases in the middle. For the CDR3, the DNA is TGTGCCAGCAGCCCCGGCGGGAATAAGAATGAGCAGTTCTTC. Amino acids: CASSPGGNKNEQFF.

The V gene is TRBV11-2, the J gene TRBJ2-7, with D perhaps assigned TRBD1 or TRBD2 (5 bases each). The V and J ends lost 1 base and 1 base respectively, with 8 bases between them. Germline-derived CDR1 and CDR2 are SGHAT and FQNNGV. The CDR3 contains 14 residues. The DNA for the CDR3 is TGTGCCAGCAGCTTAGGGGACGGATCCTACGAGCAGTACTTC. This gives the protein CASSLGDGSYEQYF.

This clonotype turned up a few times. CDR3 bases: TGCGCCAGCAGCCAAGATTTACTAGCCTCCTACAATGAGCAGTTCTTC. Translated: CASSQDLLASYNEQFF. This sequence joins TRBV4-3 and TRBJ2-1, with D perhaps TRBD2 (6 bases). Trimming left V 0 bases short and J 0 bases short, with 9 bases between. The CDR3 runs to 16 residues. Germline V lookup: CDR1 LGHNA, CDR2 YSLEER.

This clonotype was seen a few times. DNA of the CDR3: TGCAGTGCTAGAGACCTGACTAGCGGGGACAACACCGGGGAGCTGTTTTTT. Translation: CSARDLTSGDNTGELFF. The V gene is TRBV20-1, the J gene TRBJ2-2; 11 bases fit TRBD2. The CDR3 is 17 amino acids. V lost 0 bases and J lost 2; bases outside the gene matches: 5. CDR1 and CDR2 (germline): DFQATT, SNEGSKA (reference sequence).

This clonotype was seen a few times. V and J are TRBV6-1 and TRBJ2-7; tentative D call: TRBD2 (6 bases). This CDR3 contains 15 residues. In germline, CDR1 is MNHNS, CDR2 SASEGT. V gave up 3 bases and J gave up 2 bases, with 14 bases separating them. The CDR3 bases are TGTGCCAGCAGTGACCCGGGAGTTCAGGCCTACGAGCAGTACTTC. The encoded protein is CASSDPGVQAYEQYF.

This chain joins TRBV3-1 and TRBJ2-3; possible D gene TRBD2, 5 bases. This CDR3 comprises 15 residues. Trimming left V 7 bases short and J 4 bases short, with 18 bases between. The germline V gene has CDR1 LGHDT and CDR2 YNNKEL (reference sequence). CDR3 sequence: CASTRSRGLADTQYF. DNA of the CDR3: TGTGCCAGCACCCGTTCCCGAGGGCTGGCAGATACGCAGTATTTT.

This clonotype has a count of ten or more. V is TRBV7-9 and J is TRBJ2-7; no clear D. Trimming removed 3 bases from V and 1 base from J, with 4 bases in between. The CDR3 extends over 12 amino acids. Germline V gives CDR1 SEHNR, CDR2 FQNEAQ (reference sequence). The CDR3 is CASSFVSYEQYF. Written as DNA, the CDR3 is TGTGCCAGCAGCTTCGTGTCCTACGAGCAGTACTTC.

This clonotype was picked up a small number of times. The rearrangement joins TRBV7-9 to TRBJ2-5; 7 bases fit TRBD1. The trim removed 3 bases at V and 1 base at J, leaving 5 bases unmatched. Germline CDR1 is SEHNR and CDR2 is FQNEAQ (reference sequence). This CDR3 has 15 residues. The CDR3 protein is CASSFQGTAQETQYF. CDR3 nucleotides: TGTGCCAGCAGCTTCCAAGGGACAGCCCAAGAGACCCAGTACTTC. Full variable domain (rest looked up from reference TRBV7-9 and TRBJ2-5): DTGVSQNPRHKITKRGQNVTFRCDPISEHNRLYWYRQTLGQGPEFLTYFQNEAQLEKSRLLSDRFSAERPKGSFSTLEIQRTEQGDSAMYLCASSFQGTAQETQYFGPGTRLLVL.

This clonotype was counted a few times. The rearrangement uses TRBV4-1 and TRBJ1-4; the D is unclear. The CDR3 runs 14 residues. V lost 4 bases and J lost 0, with 6 bases in between. Germline CDR1 MGHRA, CDR2 YSYEKL. The CDR3 region is CASSPPATNEKLFF. CDR3 DNA: TGCGCCAGCAGCCCGCCGGCAACTAATGAAAAACTGTTTTTT.

On this clonotype itself: A much bigger clone sits one base away, suggesting this may be a read error. This chain links TRBV5-1 with TRBJ2-3; 8 bases are a match to TRBD1. Germline V gene lookup returns CDR1 SGHRS and CDR2 YFSETQ. The CDR3 loop spans 17 amino acids. CDR3 DNA: TGCTCCAGCAGCTCAGACAGGGGCTCCTACAGCACAGATACGCAGTATTTT. Translating it yields CSSSSDRGSYSTDTQYF.

The chain employs TRBV12-3 or TRBV12-4 and TRBJ2-1; tentative D call: TRBD1 (7 bases). Trimming took 6 bases from V and 7 from J, leaving 13 bases between them. CDR3 length equals 13 residues. The CDR3 nucleotides are TGTGCCAGCAGCGGGAGACAGGGAAATGAGCAGTTCTTC. It translates to CASSGRQGNEQFF.

A few counts support this clonotype. This sequence joins TRBV5-8 and TRBJ1-1; weak D call: TRBD1 (6 bases). This CDR3 has 15 residues. Germline CDR1 reads SGHTS; CDR2 reads YDEGEE. The ends were cut back, 1 base at V and 7 bases at J, with 17 bases in the middle. The CDR3 DNA is TGTGCCAGCAGCTTGAGTGTACGTCGGGGGCTTGAAGCTTTCTTT. Translation: CASSLSVRRGLEAFF.

This clonotype appeared a few times. The chain uses TRBV29-1 and TRBJ2-3, with 8 bases matching TRBD2. Germline V CDR1 and CDR2: SQVTM, ANQGSEA. The CDR3 totals 14 residues. V gave up 2 bases and J gave up 3 bases; unmatched junction bases: 4. The CDR3, as DNA: TGCAGCGTTGAATCAGCGGGAGTTACAGATACGCAGTATTTT. Translated: CSVESAGVTDTQYF.

The J gene is TRBJ2-3, the V gene TRBV24-1, with TRBD2 matching over 13 bases. The ends lost 3 bases at V and 0 bases at J; junction bases unmatched: 11. This CDR3 has 20 amino acids. Germline V gives CDR1 KGHDR, CDR2 SFDVKD. The CDR3 protein is CATSDPIGLAGDPSTDTQYF. DNA for the CDR3: TGTGCCACCAGTGATCCTATTGGACTAGCGGGAGACCCTAGCACAGATACGCAGTATTTT.

This clonotype was counted between two and nine times. The chain joins TRBV6-1 to TRBJ1-6; D gene unclear. Trimming removed 6 bases at V and 8 bases at J, with 17 bases between. The CDR3 consists of 15 residues. Germline CDR1 and CDR2: MNHNS and SASEGT. The CDR3 bases are TGTGCCAGCAGGCCCACCGGAAGGACCTATTCACCCCTCCACTTT. It yields the protein CASRPTGRTYSPLHF.

In this sample, this clonotype turned up a few times. The chain carries TRBV12-3 or TRBV12-4 and TRBJ2-1; possibly TRBD2 for D (5 bases). Trimming pared 1 base from V and 2 bases from J, leaving 12 bases between. The CDR3 runs 16 residues. In DNA, the CDR3 is TGTGCCAGCAGTTTAGTAACTAGTGCAGCCTACAATGAGCAGTTCTTC. Its protein product is CASSLVTSAAYNEQFF.